The entry that follows covers one T cell receptor beta chain sequence. Measured with immunoSEQ multiplex PCR; TCRdb has only the in-frame clones, and not every one. The table records hundreds of thousands of clones, around 91% of them present only once. These data originate in a study of blood T cell repertoires in COVID-19. Germline CDR1 MGHRA, CDR2 YSYEKL. Between the trimmed V and J ends, which lost 4 bases and 7 bases, there was a span of 19 bases. This CDR3 region has 15 residues. V and J are TRBV4-1 and TRBJ1-1, with D possibly TRBD1 on 5 matching bases. The origin of this receptor is a young man who had recovered from COVID-19. Sequencing was done on a sample of PBMCs or T cells enriched from blood (not recorded which). Written as DNA, the CDR3 is TGCGCCAGCAGCCCCCGCTCGGCAGGGTCCTATGAAGCTTTCTTT. This gives the protein CASSPRSAGSYEAFF.